The 8 T cell receptor beta chains given below trace back to one sample, sequenced in a study of T-cell memory formation after mild COVID-19. TCRdb reprocessed the 5' RACE reads via MiXCR and lists one record per CDR3 protein. The sample carries around 150,000 distinct CDR3 sequences, about 14% recorded once. Sample: PBMCs or a T cell subset sorted from them (not recorded which). The receptors shown here come from an adult woman who had mild COVID-19 (a few samples of this study predate the infection). Cell type and time point are not known.

This clonotype has a handful of counts. The V call is TRBV7-2, the J call TRBJ2-1, with 7 bases identical to TRBD2. Losses at the gene ends were 5 bases for V and 7 bases for J; bases not matched to a gene: 2. Germline V gene data show CDR1 as SGHTA and CDR2 as FQGNSA. The CDR3 consists of 12 residues. The CDR3 DNA is TGTGCCAGCAGCCGGGGGGTTAATGAGCAGTTCTTC. This encodes CASSRGVNEQFF.

The chain recombines TRBV18 with TRBJ1-2, with D perhaps matching TRBD1 (5 bases). V lost 3 bases and J 4 bases, leaving 18 bases between the germline ends. The CDR3 runs to 16 residues. The germline CDR1 and CDR2 sequences are KGHSH and LQKENI. DNA of the CDR3: TGTGCCAGCTCACCCCGGGACCAAAATCTCCTCTATGGCTACACCTTC. Residues: CASSPRDQNLLYGYTF.

The genes are TRBV4-1 and TRBJ2-3, with 8 nucleotides matching TRBD2. Germline CDR1 is MGHRA and CDR2 is YSYEKL. V was pared by 4 bases and J by 6 bases, with 15 bases of the junction left unmatched. The CDR3 has 17 residues. The CDR3 region is CASSPRRSGGRGDTQYF. The DNA of the CDR3 is TGCGCCAGCAGCCCCCGGAGGAGCGGGGGCCGCGGGGATACGCAGTATTTT.

This chain joins TRBV4-3 and TRBJ2-7; unclear D gene. Per germline, CDR1 LGHNA and CDR2 YSLEER. The ends were cut back, 0 bases at V and 4 bases at J, with 13 bases in the middle. The CDR3 is made up of 15 amino acids. The CDR3 spells CASSQDYGDLYEQYF. In DNA, the CDR3 is TGCGCCAGCAGCCAAGATTACGGAGACCTTTACGAGCAGTACTTC.

This clonotype has a handful of counts. The chain employs TRBV15 and TRBJ2-7; D possibly corresponds to TRBD2 (7 bases). Germline CDR1 is LNHNV and CDR2 is YYDKDF (reference sequence). V lost 7 bases and J 1 base, leaving 14 bases between the germline ends. This CDR3 has 14 amino acids. As DNA, the CDR3 is TGTGCCACCAATCAGGGGAGGGGTTCCTACGAGCAGTACTTC. Translation: CATNQGRGSYEQYF.

V gene TRBV5-6 combines with J gene TRBJ2-7; D may match TRBD1 or TRBD2 (5 bases each). V shed 4 bases and J shed 3 bases, with 17 bases lying between them. This CDR3 spans 15 amino acids. CDR1 SGHDT and CDR2 YYEEEE come from the germline V gene. CDR3 DNA sequence: TGTGCCAGCAGCCCATACGACCGGGACGACTACGAGCAGTACTTC. It translates to CASSPYDRDDYEQYF. The full variable domain, in which reference TRBV5-6 and TRBJ2-7 provide the parts outside the CDR3, is DAGVTQSPTHLIKTRGQQVTLRCSPKSGHDTVSWYQQALGQGPQFIFQYYEEEERQRGNFPDRFSGHQFPNYSSELNVNALLLGDSALYLCASSPYDRDDYEQYFGPGTRLTVT.

The table lists this clonotype with a few counts. The gene calls are TRBV12-3 or TRBV12-4 and TRBJ2-1; 9 bases fit TRBD2. The V gene end was trimmed by 6 bases and the J gene end by 7 bases; junction bases not matched to a gene: 10. The CDR3 is made up of 15 amino acids. The CDR3 DNA follows: TGTGCCAGCAGCCCCTCCGGGACTAGCCTAAATGAGCAGTTCTTC. It translates to CASSPSGTSLNEQFF.

The chain uses TRBV6-6 and TRBJ1-5; D remains unclear. Germline V gives CDR1 MNHNY, CDR2 SVGAGI (reference sequence). The CDR3 contains 13 residues. Trimming removed 2 bases at V and 2 bases at J, with 4 bases between. Written as DNA, the CDR3 is TGTGCCAGCAGTTACGACCGCAATCAGCCCCAGCATTTT. Encoded protein: CASSYDRNQPQHF.